The 17 T cell receptor beta chains presented below share a single source sample, sequenced in a study of shared clonotypes between healthy human individuals. Clones were read by immunoSEQ multiplex PCR, and TCRdb kept only the in-frame ones, dropping some. The repertoire holds about 800,000 clones, with 96% as singletons. CD8 cells classed as naive were CD45RO-negative and positively selected for CCR7, excluding terminally differentiated effector memory CD45RA+ cells. The sample consisted of naive CD8+ T cells sorted from blood. Receptor source: a man aged 25 to 40 in good health.

The chain employs TRBV25-1 and TRBJ2-7; D is possibly TRBD2 (5 bases). CDR1 and CDR2 (germline): MGHDK, SYGVNS. Trimming shortened V by 1 base and J by 3 bases, and 7 bases separated the two germline ends. The CDR3 consists of 13 residues. The CDR3 region is CASSELGGYEQYF. CDR3 nucleotide sequence: TGTGCCAGCAGTGAATTAGGAGGCTACGAGCAGTACTTC.

This chain joins TRBV4-3 and TRBJ1-2; D might be TRBD1 (5 bases). This CDR3 has 13 residues. In germline, CDR1 is LGHNA, CDR2 YSLEER. Trimming stripped 4 bases from V and 6 bases from J, with 12 bases between. CDR3 in DNA: TGCGCCAGCAGCCCAGGGACGGACCATGGCTACACCTTC. Its translation: CASSPGTDHGYTF.

This chain links TRBV7-9 with TRBJ2-2, with 10 bases matching TRBD1. V gave up 5 bases and J gave up 7 bases; unmatched junction bases: 4. Germline CDR1 and CDR2: SEHNR and FQNEAQ (reference sequence). This CDR3 has 14 residues. CDR3 residues: CASSPGTGVGELFF. For the CDR3, the DNA is TGTGCCAGCAGCCCAGGGACAGGGGTCGGGGAGCTGTTTTTT. The full variable domain, rest sourced from reference TRBV7-9 and TRBJ2-2, is DTGVSQNPRHKITKRGQNVTFRCDPISEHNRLYWYRQTLGQGPEFLTYFQNEAQLEKSRLLSDRFSAERPKGSFSTLEIQRTEQGDSAMYLCASSPGTGVGELFFGEGSRLTVL.

This clone was seen a single time. V and J are TRBV5-6 and TRBJ1-5; no definite D call. Germline loops: CDR1 SGHDT, CDR2 YYEEEE. The ends were cut back, 0 bases at V and 5 bases at J, with 12 bases in the middle. The length of the CDR3 is 15 residues. CDR3 in amino acids: CASSLAPEWDQPQHF. CDR3 sequence (DNA): TGTGCCAGCAGCTTGGCGCCCGAATGGGATCAGCCCCAGCATTTT.

This chain uses TRBV11-3 with TRBJ2-2; TRBD1 might be the D (5 bases). The V and J ends lost 0 bases and 6 bases respectively, with 11 bases between them. Germline lookup yields CDR1 SGHNT and CDR2 YENEEA. The CDR3 has 15 residues. Written as DNA, the CDR3 is TGTGCCAGCAGCTTAGATTTAGGGGCTGCCGGGGAGCTGTTTTTT. It yields the protein CASSLDLGAAGELFF.

V and J are TRBV13 and TRBJ2-1; 11 bases line up with TRBD2. The CDR3 is made up of 15 amino acids. The germline V gene encodes CDR1 PRHDT and CDR2 FYEKMQ (reference sequence). The junction had 5 bases not matched to a gene; V was cut back by 5 bases and J by 5 bases. The DNA for the CDR3 is TGTGCCAGCAGCCCCACTAGCGGGAGTAACAATGAGCAGTTCTTC. This gives the protein CASSPTSGSNNEQFF.

This clone was seen a few times. The chain uses TRBV6-1 and TRBJ2-3, with D maybe TRBD1 (6 bases). The V end was cut by 6 bases, the J end by 0 bases, with 10 bases between. This CDR3 comprises 14 residues. Germline CDR1 reads MNHNS; CDR2 reads SASEGT. The CDR3 sequence is CASRPDSSTDTQYF. DNA of the CDR3: TGTGCCAGCAGACCGGACAGTAGCACAGATACGCAGTATTTT.

The chain combines TRBV29-1 with TRBJ2-6; D is perhaps TRBD1 or TRBD2 (6 bases each). V lost 0 bases to trimming and J lost 2 bases, with 8 bases between them. CDR3 length equals 15 residues. Germline V CDR1 and CDR2: SQVTM, ANQGSEA. CDR3 sequence reads: CSVEDRGAGANVLTF. Here the CDR3 DNA reads TGCAGCGTTGAAGATAGGGGGGCTGGGGCCAACGTCCTGACTTTC.

The V call is TRBV5-6, the J call TRBJ2-7; D may be TRBD1 or TRBD2 (5 bases each). Germline loops: CDR1 SGHDT, CDR2 YYEEEE. The germline V and J ends were trimmed by 4 bases and 6 bases, with 20 bases remaining between them. The CDR3 totals 15 residues. CDR3: CASSPTGTPPGEQYF. CDR3 nucleotide sequence: TGTGCCAGCAGCCCGACCGGGACCCCCCCGGGCGAGCAGTACTTC.

The chain uses TRBV5-1 and TRBJ2-2; D is unclear. V shed 4 bases and J shed 8 bases, with 6 bases lying between them. CDR3 size: 11 residues. The germline gives CDR1 SGHRS, CDR2 YFSETQ. CDR3 sequence (DNA): TGCGCCAGCAGCCCCGGAGGGGAGCTGTTTTTT. Translating it yields CASSPGGELFF.

The rearrangement joins TRBV11-2 to TRBJ2-7; 10 nucleotides line up with TRBD1. Trimming at V came to 5 bases and at J to 5 bases, leaving 12 bases not matched to a gene. The CDR3 is made up of 16 amino acids. Germline assignment: CDR1 SGHAT and CDR2 FQNNGV. The CDR3 loop reads CASSRTPGQGYDEQYF. DNA of the CDR3: TGTGCCAGCAGCAGAACTCCGGGACAGGGGTACGACGAGCAGTACTTC. The entire variable domain, with the rest obtained from reference TRBV11-2 and TRBJ2-7, is as follows: EAGVAQSPRYKIIEKRQSVAFWCNPISGHATLYWYQQILGQGPKLLIQFQNNGVVDDSQLPKDRFSAERLKGVDSTLKIQPAKLEDSAVYLCASSRTPGQGYDEQYFGPGTRLTVT.

The J gene is TRBJ2-3, the V gene TRBV28; 8 bases fit TRBD1. The CDR3 sequence is 14 residues long. CDR1 is MDHEN, CDR2 SYDVKM, per germline. V was clipped by 5 bases and J by 5 bases; unmatched bases: 6. The CDR3: CASSRYRGKDTQYF. Written as DNA, the CDR3 is TGTGCCAGCAGTAGATACAGGGGGAAAGATACGCAGTATTTT.

This clone occurred once. The rearrangement joins TRBV5-5 to TRBJ2-6; D possibly corresponds to TRBD2 (6 bases). The CDR3 has 20 amino acids. Germline values: CDR1 SGHKS, CDR2 YYEKEE (reference sequence). V gave up 0 bases and J gave up 1 base, with 20 bases separating them. CDR3 in DNA: TGTGCCAGCAGCTTGGGCTCTCTCCGGGCCGGGGGATCTGGGGCCAACGTCCTGACTTTC. Translated: CASSLGSLRAGGSGANVLTF.

J is TRBJ2-3 and V is TRBV2; 10 bases fit TRBD2. There are 17 residues in the CDR3. Trimming took 3 bases from V and 0 from J; bases not matched to a gene: 6. In germline, CDR1 is SNHLY, CDR2 FYNNEI. The CDR3 region has the DNA TGTGCCAGCAGTGACGGACTAGCGGACGCTAGCACAGATACGCAGTATTTT. Protein: CASSDGLADASTDTQYF.

This rearrangement joins TRBV29-1 to TRBJ1-5; TRBD1 matches at 7 bases. The CDR3 runs 15 residues. J gave up 3 bases and V 5 bases, and 10 bases lay outside the gene matches. Germline CDR1 and CDR2: SQVTM and ANQGSEA. CDR3: CSVLETGFNNQPQHF. CDR3 bases: TGCAGCGTTCTCGAGACAGGGTTTAACAATCAGCCCCAGCATTTT.

The V gene is TRBV10-3, the J gene TRBJ2-3; 12 bases line up with TRBD1. This CDR3 has 17 residues. V trimming: 10 bases; J trimming: 3 bases; junction bases outside the gene matches: 14. The germline V gene encodes CDR1 ENHRY and CDR2 SYGVKD. The CDR3 protein is CATNPGTGGVKTDTQYF. The DNA for the CDR3 is TGTGCCACAAACCCCGGGACAGGGGGCGTGAAGACAGATACGCAGTATTTT.

The rearrangement uses TRBV27 and TRBJ1-2, with D tentatively TRBD1 (6 bases). This CDR3 has 15 residues. Deletions cut 6 bases from V and 4 bases from J, with 18 bases between. Germline V gene sequence: CDR1 MNHEY, CDR2 SMNVEV (reference sequence). The CDR3 region is CASSGSGGASYGYTF. For the CDR3, the DNA is TGTGCCAGCAGCGGCAGCGGGGGGGCGAGCTATGGCTACACCTTC.